The present TCR beta chain was sequenced within a study of early T cells in non-severe SARS-CoV-2 infection. Unique molecular identifier tags were affixed to discrete cDNA molecules. TCRdb analysed the 5' RACE reads with MiXCR anew, one entry per CDR3 protein. Of 35,000 to 45,000 distinct CDR3 sequences in the sample, about 6.8% are singletons; the top ten hold about 22%. The CDR3 sequence is 15 residues long. Germline lookup yields CDR1 SGHTA and CDR2 FQGNSA. With 5 bases clipped from V and 1 base from J, the junction kept 6 bases outside the gene matches. As for this clonotype: A much larger clone sits a single nucleotide away, making a read error possible.

The chain couples TRBV7-2 to TRBJ2-5, with 8 bases lining up with TRBD2. This receptor was taken from an adult who was a healthcare worker with PCR-confirmed SARS-CoV-2 infection or an uninfected control (not recorded which). The specimen comprised whole blood, sampled at baseline. This CDR3 is CASSQRTSGQETQYF. For the CDR3, the DNA is TGTGCCAGCAGCCAACGCACTAGCGGCCAAGAGACCCAGTACTTC.